A selection of T cell receptor beta chains follows, all from one sample in a study of early T cells in non-severe SARS-CoV-2 infection. Each CDR3 protein is one row after TCRdb ran MiXCR on the 5' RACE reads. The sample carries about 61,000 distinct CDR3 sequences, 9.5% to 14% recorded once. The sample taken for sequencing was whole blood. These TCRs come from an adult who was a healthcare worker with PCR-confirmed SARS-CoV-2 infection or an uninfected control (not recorded which). Both conserved end residues are part of each CDR3. A D gene is named only where the DNA matches it firmly. Only some rows state a clone size, as once, few, many or a class for expanded clones.

size: many
D: TRBD2
J: TRBJ2-3
V: TRBV11-3
CDR3: CASSGSGGAADTQYF
DNA: TGTGCCAGCAGCGGTAGCGGGGGGGCTGCAGATACGCAGTATTTT

size: many
D: -
J: TRBJ2-3
V: TRBV7-9
CDR3: CASSFKGGPDTQYF
DNA: TGTGCCAGCAGCTTTAAAGGGGGTCCAGATACGCAGTATTTT

size: few
D: TRBD1
J: TRBJ2-4
V: TRBV10-1
CDR3: CASSEERDRGGIQYF
DNA: TGCGCCAGCAGTGAGGAAAGAGACAGGGGAGGCATTCAGTACTTC

size: few
D: -
J: TRBJ2-5
V: TRBV6-4
CDR3: CASSALPGGQETQYF
DNA: TGTGCCAGCAGTGCCCTCCCGGGTGGGCAAGAGACCCAGTACTTC

size: -
D: TRBD1
J: TRBJ2-2
V: TRBV2
CDR3: CASRADRANGELFF
DNA: TGTGCCAGCAGGGCGGACAGGGCCAACGGGGAGCTGTTTTTT

size: -
D: -
J: TRBJ1-1
V: TRBV9
CDR3: CASSRLDMNTEAFF
DNA: TGTGCCAGCAGCCGTCTGGATATGAACACTGAAGCTTTCTTT

size: few
D: TRBD2
J: TRBJ2-1
V: TRBV11-2
CDR3: CASSPRLAGGNEQFF
DNA: TGTGCCAGCAGCCCCCGACTAGCGGGGGGAAATGAGCAGTTCTTC

size: many
D: -
J: TRBJ2-3
V: TRBV9
CDR3: CASSSERALTDTQYF
DNA: TGTGCCAGCAGCTCCGAGCGGGCCCTAACAGATACGCAGTATTTT

size: -
D: TRBD2
J: TRBJ2-3
V: TRBV5-1
CDR3: CASSPGGFPDTQYF
DNA: TGCGCCAGCAGCCCCGGGGGGTTCCCAGATACGCAGTATTTT

size: many
D: -
J: TRBJ2-5
V: TRBV14
CDR3: CASSQGWQALKYQETQYF
DNA: TGTGCCAGCAGCCAAGGTTGGCAGGCCTTAAAGTACCAAGAGACCCAGTACTTC

size: many
D: -
J: TRBJ1-3
V: TRBV7-2
CDR3: CASSVAGDPGNTIYF
DNA: TGTGCCAGCAGCGTAGCCGGGGATCCTGGAAACACCATATATTTT

size: -
D: -
J: TRBJ2-1
V: TRBV11-2
CDR3: CASSSKDYLNEQFF
DNA: TGTGCCAGCAGCTCAAAGGACTACCTCAATGAGCAGTTCTTC

size: few
D: -
J: TRBJ1-2
V: TRBV6-6
CDR3: CASSYYGALKRQGNYGYTF
DNA: TGTGCCAGCAGTTACTACGGTGCATTAAAGAGACAAGGCAACTATGGCTACACCTTC

size: few
D: -
J: TRBJ1-1
V: TRBV29-1
CDR3: CSVAPLVNTEAFF
DNA: TGCAGCGTTGCCCCCTTGGTGAACACTGAAGCTTTCTTT

size: -
D: -
J: TRBJ1-2
V: TRBV2
CDR3: CASGGYTF
DNA: TGTGCCAGCGGGGGCTACACCTTC

size: many
D: -
J: TRBJ1-1
V: TRBV11-2
CDR3: CASSQTRTEAFF
DNA: TGTGCCAGCAGCCAAACCAGGACAGAAGCTTTCTTT

size: many
D: -
J: TRBJ2-2
V: TRBV25-1
CDR3: CASSAQGERGELFF
DNA: TGTGCCAGCAGTGCACAAGGGGAGCGCGGGGAGCTGTTTTTT

size: many
D: -
J: TRBJ2-5
V: TRBV6-2/TRBV6-3
CDR3: CASSYTARGGETQYF
DNA: TGTGCCAGCAGTTACACGGCCAGGGGTGGAGAGACCCAGTACTTC

size: many
D: -
J: TRBJ2-2
V: TRBV7-8
CDR3: CASSRGANTGELFF
DNA: TGTGCCAGCAGCCGGGGTGCGAACACCGGGGAGCTGTTTTTT

size: many
D: TRBD1
J: TRBJ1-2
V: TRBV2
CDR3: CASVGTAPKGYTF
DNA: TGTGCCAGCGTGGGGACAGCCCCTAAGGGCTACACCTTC

size: few
D: -
J: TRBJ2-3
V: TRBV7-9
CDR3: CASSLGILDTQYF
DNA: TGTGCCAGCAGCTTAGGAATTCTAGATACGCAGTATTTT

size: many
D: -
J: TRBJ2-1
V: TRBV29-1
CDR3: CSVVGDTVNYNEQFF
DNA: TGCAGCGTTGTGGGGGATACAGTGAATTACAATGAGCAGTTCTTC

size: few
D: TRBD1
J: TRBJ2-2
V: TRBV7-6
CDR3: CASSRQGAWTGELFF
DNA: TGTGCCAGCAGCCGACAGGGGGCGTGGACCGGGGAGCTGTTTTTT

size: many
D: -
J: TRBJ1-1
V: TRBV30
CDR3: CAWSFKGNTEAFF
DNA: TGTGCCTGGAGTTTTAAGGGGAACACTGAAGCTTTCTTT

size: few
D: TRBD1
J: TRBJ1-4
V: TRBV29-1
CDR3: CSVGQGYEKLFF
DNA: TGCAGCGTGGGACAGGGGTATGAAAAACTGTTTTTT

size: few
D: -
J: TRBJ1-1
V: TRBV7-9
CDR3: CASSLRGAEAFF
DNA: TGTGCCAGCAGCTTGAGGGGTGCGGAGGCTTTCTTT

size: -
D: TRBD1
J: TRBJ2-7
V: TRBV28
CDR3: CASGTVSYEQYF
DNA: TGTGCCAGCGGGACAGTATCCTACGAGCAGTACTTC

size: -
D: -
J: TRBJ2-1
V: TRBV29-1
CDR3: CSKGYGNEQFF
DNA: TGCAGCAAGGGGTACGGCAATGAGCAGTTCTTC

size: many
D: -
J: TRBJ1-4
V: TRBV7-2
CDR3: CASSPQGRGDEKLFF
DNA: TGTGCCAGCAGCCCCCAAGGCCGGGGGGATGAAAAACTGTTTTTT

size: -
D: TRBD2
J: TRBJ2-2
V: TRBV20-1
CDR3: CSARGAGTSLTGELFF
DNA: TGCAGTGCTAGAGGGGCCGGGACTAGCCTAACCGGGGAGCTGTTTTTT

size: few
D: -
J: TRBJ2-1
V: TRBV24-1
CDR3: CATSDQNEQFF
DNA: TGTGCCACCAGTGATCAGAATGAGCAGTTCTTC

size: -
D: TRBD1
J: TRBJ1-1
V: TRBV29-1
CDR3: CSGQGATEAFF
DNA: TGCAGCGGACAGGGGGCCACTGAAGCTTTCTTT

size: many
D: TRBD2
J: TRBJ2-7
V: TRBV5-6
CDR3: CASSLVGLVREQYF
DNA: TGTGCCAGCAGCTTGGTCGGACTAGTGAGGGAGCAGTACTTC

size: many
D: TRBD2
J: TRBJ2-2
V: TRBV10-1
CDR3: CASATSLGGELFF
DNA: TGCGCCAGTGCGACTAGCCTTGGCGGGGAGCTGTTTTTT

size: -
D: -
J: TRBJ2-1
V: TRBV24-1
CDR3: CATSFGSEQFF
DNA: TGTGCCACCAGTTTCGGGAGTGAGCAGTTCTTC

size: many
D: -
J: TRBJ1-1
V: TRBV5-1
CDR3: CASSLEEGGEAFF
DNA: TGCGCCAGCAGCTTAGAGGAGGGCGGTGAAGCTTTCTTT

size: -
D: TRBD2
J: TRBJ2-7
V: TRBV7-3
CDR3: CASSLTTASGAGGQYF
DNA: TGTGCCAGCAGCTTAACGACGGCTAGCGGGGCTGGCGGGCAGTACTTC

size: -
D: TRBD1
J: TRBJ2-3
V: TRBV7-2
CDR3: CAISSTGPSTDTQYF
DNA: TGTGCCATCAGCTCGACAGGGCCAAGCACAGATACGCAGTATTTT

size: many
D: TRBD2
J: TRBJ2-2
V: TRBV11-2
CDR3: CASSSLLSSGASNTGELFF
DNA: TGTGCCAGCAGCTCCCTCTTATCTAGCGGGGCGTCGAACACCGGGGAGCTGTTTTTT

size: many
D: -
J: TRBJ1-3
V: TRBV7-6
CDR3: CASSSDSRNTIYF
DNA: TGTGCCAGCAGTTCGGACAGTCGAAACACCATATATTTT

size: -
D: TRBD1
J: TRBJ1-4
V: TRBV15
CDR3: CATRGQGRYNEKLFF
DNA: TGTGCCACCAGGGGACAGGGGCGATATAATGAAAAACTGTTTTTT

size: many
D: TRBD1
J: TRBJ2-7
V: TRBV5-4
CDR3: CASSFWDRPYEQYF
DNA: TGTGCCAGCAGCTTCTGGGACAGGCCATACGAGCAGTACTTC

size: -
D: -
J: TRBJ2-7
V: TRBV29-1
CDR3: CSVGLGSALGTEQYF
DNA: TGCAGCGTTGGCCTTGGGTCAGCCCTAGGGACCGAGCAGTACTTC

size: many
D: TRBD1
J: TRBJ2-3
V: TRBV3-1
CDR3: CASSHRGTPTDTQYF
DNA: TGTGCCAGCAGCCACAGGGGGACCCCCACAGATACGCAGTATTTT

size: -
D: -
J: TRBJ2-1
V: TRBV3-1
CDR3: CASSQGVGAVYNEQFF
DNA: TGTGCCAGCAGCCAAGGTGTGGGGGCTGTATACAATGAGCAGTTCTTC

size: few
D: -
J: TRBJ2-3
V: TRBV5-1
CDR3: CASSGTVTDTQYF
DNA: TGCGCCAGCAGCGGGACTGTCACAGATACGCAGTATTTT

size: -
D: -
J: TRBJ1-6
V: TRBV20-1
CDR3: CSARDLSTGTINSPLHF
DNA: TGCAGTGCTAGAGACCTCTCTACCGGGACGATCAATTCACCCCTCCACTTT

size: many
D: -
J: TRBJ1-5
V: TRBV29-1
CDR3: CSVGGGINQPQHF
DNA: TGCAGCGTTGGGGGGGGAATCAATCAGCCCCAGCATTTT

size: -
D: -
J: TRBJ2-3
V: TRBV19
CDR3: CASSQGGIPDTQYF
DNA: TGTGCCAGTAGCCAGGGCGGAATCCCAGATACGCAGTATTTT

size: few
D: -
J: TRBJ2-7
V: TRBV20-1
CDR3: CSAADREAEQYF
DNA: TGCAGTGCCGCCGACAGGGAGGCCGAGCAGTACTTC

size: many
D: -
J: TRBJ2-7
V: TRBV12-3/TRBV12-4
CDR3: CASSQNRVDEQYF
DNA: TGTGCCAGCAGTCAAAACAGGGTAGACGAGCAGTACTTC

size: -
D: TRBD2
J: TRBJ2-3
V: TRBV7-2
CDR3: CASSLDFYGGAADTQYF
DNA: TGTGCCAGCAGCTTAGATTTCTACGGGGGGGCCGCAGATACGCAGTATTTT

size: few
D: TRBD1
J: TRBJ2-1
V: TRBV10-2
CDR3: CASSPLGQVWNEQFF
DNA: TGCGCCAGCAGTCCCCTGGGACAGGTATGGAATGAGCAGTTCTTC

size: many
D: -
J: TRBJ2-1
V: TRBV19
CDR3: CASSALRGMDEQFF
DNA: TGTGCCAGCTCCGCCCTCAGAGGGATGGATGAGCAGTTCTTC